The source of this T cell receptor beta chain is a study of PD-L1 blockade in urothelial cancer (dated by TCRdb to 2017 to 2019). Looking at the study overall: Every patient began therapy at some point between 2014 and 2015 and was given atezolizumab 1,200 mg intravenously every 3 weeks. About 90% of the roughly 29 patients were males with bladder-origin urothelial cancer, and 18 of 29 reported a prior smoking history. Patients had an ECOG performance status of 0 or 1 and had received between 0 and 3 prior chemotherapy regimens. Blood samples were analyzed 3 weeks after the start of treatment (second dose) and 6 weeks after the start of treatment. Blood samples yielded a median of about 150,000 T cells and some 80,000 unique TCRs, with median clonality 0.080. The study, an exploratory multi-omic analysis, examined somatic, immune and clinical correlates of response to PD-L1 blockade with atezolizumab in urothelial cancer. Pretreatment tumor samples, along with matched peripheral blood serially collected before and after atezolizumab treatment, were subjected to TCR sequencing. Progression-free survival longer than 6 months counted as durable clinical benefit, and TCR features were additionally tested against both progression-free and overall survival. In the same patients who had TCR sequencing, pretreatment tumors also underwent whole exome sequencing and RNA sequencing. Fewer than ten patients reached durable clinical benefit, while fewer than 25 patients did not. Pretreatment blood TCR-seq was available for around 29 patients, at least one posttreatment blood collection was obtained for some 25 patients, and tumor TCR-seq was available for some 25 patients. Overall study results and their limits: Small sample size (n of about 30) and many exploratory analyses mean the results are intended to be hypothesis-generating. A pretreatment peripheral blood TCR clonality below the median was linked to improved progression-free and overall survival. Greater expansion of tumor-associated TCR clones in peripheral blood 3 weeks after the start of treatment was observed in patients with durable benefit (n of about 22, p = 0.022).

In the germline V gene, CDR1 corresponds to KGHSH and CDR2 to LQKENI. V gives up 2 bases and J gives up 3 bases, and the segment between their germline ends measures 10 bases. The CDR3 covers 14 residues, taking in both the cysteine and the phenylalanine. CDR3 DNA only is kept here, 42 bases in frame from base 1. Each PCR received spiked-in synthetic TCR analog templates so that absolute template abundance could be estimated from read counts. TCRbeta CDR3 regions were amplified from genomic DNA with bias-controlled V and J gene primers using the immunoSEQ assay. Sequencing of rearranged TCRbeta segments was performed at approximately 20X coverage. The authors processed their data as follows. Sequencing errors were corrected by clustering, and CDR3s were annotated against IMGT so that V, D and J genes could be assigned. Downstream analyses used only productive TCRbeta rearrangements, leaving out any out-of-frame or stop-codon sequences. Clonality was computed as one minus Shannon entropy normalized by the log of the number of unique productive sequences. Clones differing between time points or between blood and tumor were identified by Fisher's exact test with Benjamini-Hochberg correction at adjusted p below 0.01. TCRdb limited this immuneACCESS table to in-frame rearrangements with V and J called. A share of clones is missing; checked studies link under half to unresolved V genes, and the rest is unexplained. Clonal size and the V and J genes are those of that table, whereas D and trimming came from the DNA. The sample profile shows roughly 91,000 clones; more than 75% of them were found once. The ten biggest clones cover roughly 14% of the sample.

Interpreted using the paper, the time point label stands for: pretreatment peripheral blood. A cohort of approximately 30 patients with locally advanced or metastatic urothelial carcinoma, treated at Memorial Sloan Kettering on a trial protocol, was included. Peripheral blood mononuclear cells were collected pretreatment and during treatment, with between 1 and 8 total time points obtained per patient. The Qiagen DNeasy Blood extraction kit was used to purify genomic DNA from total PBMCs and tumor samples. PBMCs were collected pretreatment and during treatment and were isolated and stored as previously described. A remark on this clone: No cognate antigen has been identified for it. No base quality information exists; no much larger clone differs at one position.

The rearrangement joined TRBV18 to TRBJ1-1; no D segment can be confidently identified. The sequence was collected from a man aged 60 to 75 with urothelial cancer. The sequences come from PBMCs, collected around atezolizumab (anti-PD-L1) treatment. This receptor has the CDR3 CASSPGGLDTEAFF. Read as DNA, the sequence is TGTGCCAGCTCACCAGGAGGACTCGACACTGAAGCTTTCTTT.